The 11 T cell receptor beta chains reported below all come from one sample, sequenced in a study of T cells in Graves' hyperthyroidism and ophthalmopathy. From RNA transcripts, TCR beta CDR3 regions were amplified. Researchers ran a first-round RT-PCR on the TCR CDR3 using the HTBI primer set. Using its own MiXCR run on the multiplex PCR reads, TCRdb lists one record per CDR3 protein. The table includes more than 350,000 distinct CDR3 sequences, 15% detected once. Sequencing was carried out using blood. These receptor sequences come from a woman aged 60 to 75 with Graves' ophthalmopathy.

The chain links TRBV20-1 to TRBJ2-4, with 10 nucleotides matching TRBD2. The ends lost 5 bases at V and 3 bases at J; junction bases unmatched: 10. Germline loops: CDR1 DFQATT, CDR2 SNEGSKA (reference sequence). This CDR3 has 16 amino acids. The CDR3 is CSAEGRASGGKNIQYF. The DNA of the CDR3 is TGCAGTGCTGAGGGGAGGGCTAGCGGGGGCAAAAACATTCAGTACTTC.

As for this clonotype: One end of the junction varies from germline; a read error may be responsible. The chain employs TRBV5-1 and TRBJ2-3; 8 nucleotides agree with TRBD2. Germline CDR1 and CDR2: SGHRS and YFSETQ. The CDR3 is 15 residues long. The CDR3 DNA sequence: TGCGCCAGCAGCTCAGACCGGGGGGGGGCAGATACGCGGTATTTT. This encodes CASSSDRGGADTRYF.

This clonotype occurred many times. The CDR3 is CASSPRTSGSFGYEQYF. The CDR3 bases are TGTGCCAGCAGCCCGCGGACTAGCGGGAGCTTTGGGTACGAGCAGTACTTC. The rearrangement joins TRBV7-6 to TRBJ2-7; 13 bases line up with TRBD2. The V and J ends lost 5 bases and 4 bases, in that order; junction bases with no gene match: 11. The CDR3 is 17 amino acids. CDR1 is SGHVS, CDR2 FNYEAQ, per germline.

This clonotype was recorded many times. V and J are TRBV5-1 and TRBJ2-3; the match to TRBD2 covers 14 bases. This CDR3 contains 17 residues. Germline values: CDR1 SGHRS, CDR2 YFSETQ. Germline trimming cut 0 bases from V and 6 bases from J; bases unmatched to any gene: 6. The CDR3 DNA reads TGCGCCAGCAGCTTGGCCGGGACTAGCGGGAGCGGGGATACGCAGTATTTT. Its protein is CASSLAGTSGSGDTQYF.

This clonotype has ten or more counts. This sequence joins TRBV2 and TRBJ2-1; no reliable D call. CDR1 is SNHLY, CDR2 FYNNEI, per germline. V was pared by 8 bases and J by 8 bases, with 16 bases between. The CDR3 covers 13 residues. The CDR3 DNA is TGTGCCAGCGGCTCGCAGCAGTTCGATGAGCAGTTCTTC. It yields the protein CASGSQQFDEQFF.

This clonotype was counted many times. The rearrangement links TRBV5-1 to TRBJ2-1, with D unresolved. Germline V gives CDR1 SGHRS, CDR2 YFSETQ. This CDR3 has 15 residues. Trimming pared 0 bases from V and 7 bases from J, leaving 14 bases between. The CDR3 region is CASSLGALNKNEQFF. The CDR3 nucleotides are TGCGCCAGCAGCTTGGGGGCGCTAAATAAAAATGAGCAGTTCTTC. Drawing the rest from reference TRBV5-1 and TRBJ2-1, the complete variable domain is KAGVTQTPRYLIKTRGQQVTLSCSPISGHRSVSWYQQTPGQGLQFLFEYFSETQRNKGNFPGRFSGRQFSNSRSEMNVSTLELGDSALYLCASSLGALNKNEQFFGPGTRLTVL.

Ten or more counts support this clonotype. The chain uses TRBV20-1 and TRBJ2-5; D unclear. The CDR3 sequence is 12 residues long. V lost 5 bases and J 5 bases, leaving 12 bases between the germline ends. Germline V gene sequence: CDR1 DFQATT, CDR2 SNEGSKA (reference sequence). CDR3 coding DNA: TGCAGTGCTTCGCCGGAAGGCGAGACCCAGTACTTC. Translation gives CSASPEGETQYF.

There are a few counts of this clonotype. The chain employs TRBV18 and TRBJ1-4; D is possibly TRBD1 (5 bases). This CDR3 region has 14 residues. Trimming stripped 3 bases from V and 4 bases from J, with 9 bases between. In germline, CDR1 is KGHSH, CDR2 LQKENI. As DNA, the CDR3 is TGTGCCAGCTCACCGACAGCAAATAATGAAAAACTGTTTTTT. It yields the protein CASSPTANNEKLFF.

This clonotype showed up many times. V is TRBV5-1 and J is TRBJ2-3, with 10 bases aligning to TRBD2. Germline values: CDR1 SGHRS, CDR2 YFSETQ. This CDR3 contains 15 residues. The J segment lost 3 bases and the V segment lost 4 bases, leaving 5 bases of the junction unmatched. CDR3 residues: CASSPASGRTDTQYF. The CDR3 DNA is TGCGCCAGCAGCCCTGCTAGCGGGAGAACAGATACGCAGTATTTT.

The chain is built from TRBV6-5 and TRBJ1-6; D is perhaps TRBD1 (5 bases). The CDR3 runs 13 residues. The V end was cut by 2 bases, the J end by 10 bases, with 9 bases between. Per the germline V gene, CDR1 is MNHEY and CDR2 is SVGAGI. CDR3 protein: CASSYEGLSPLHF. For the CDR3, the DNA is TGTGCCAGCAGTTACGAGGGGCTGTCACCCCTCCACTTT.

CDR3 region: CASSFVAGGTDTQYF. In nucleotides, the CDR3 is TGTGCCAGCAGTTTCGTAGCGGGAGGCACAGATACGCAGTATTTT. The chain links TRBV27 to TRBJ2-3; 9 bases fit TRBD2. The CDR3 covers 15 residues. CDR1 and CDR2 (germline): MNHEY, SMNVEV (reference sequence). V lost 3 bases to trimming and J lost 1 base; unmatched junction nucleotides: 2.